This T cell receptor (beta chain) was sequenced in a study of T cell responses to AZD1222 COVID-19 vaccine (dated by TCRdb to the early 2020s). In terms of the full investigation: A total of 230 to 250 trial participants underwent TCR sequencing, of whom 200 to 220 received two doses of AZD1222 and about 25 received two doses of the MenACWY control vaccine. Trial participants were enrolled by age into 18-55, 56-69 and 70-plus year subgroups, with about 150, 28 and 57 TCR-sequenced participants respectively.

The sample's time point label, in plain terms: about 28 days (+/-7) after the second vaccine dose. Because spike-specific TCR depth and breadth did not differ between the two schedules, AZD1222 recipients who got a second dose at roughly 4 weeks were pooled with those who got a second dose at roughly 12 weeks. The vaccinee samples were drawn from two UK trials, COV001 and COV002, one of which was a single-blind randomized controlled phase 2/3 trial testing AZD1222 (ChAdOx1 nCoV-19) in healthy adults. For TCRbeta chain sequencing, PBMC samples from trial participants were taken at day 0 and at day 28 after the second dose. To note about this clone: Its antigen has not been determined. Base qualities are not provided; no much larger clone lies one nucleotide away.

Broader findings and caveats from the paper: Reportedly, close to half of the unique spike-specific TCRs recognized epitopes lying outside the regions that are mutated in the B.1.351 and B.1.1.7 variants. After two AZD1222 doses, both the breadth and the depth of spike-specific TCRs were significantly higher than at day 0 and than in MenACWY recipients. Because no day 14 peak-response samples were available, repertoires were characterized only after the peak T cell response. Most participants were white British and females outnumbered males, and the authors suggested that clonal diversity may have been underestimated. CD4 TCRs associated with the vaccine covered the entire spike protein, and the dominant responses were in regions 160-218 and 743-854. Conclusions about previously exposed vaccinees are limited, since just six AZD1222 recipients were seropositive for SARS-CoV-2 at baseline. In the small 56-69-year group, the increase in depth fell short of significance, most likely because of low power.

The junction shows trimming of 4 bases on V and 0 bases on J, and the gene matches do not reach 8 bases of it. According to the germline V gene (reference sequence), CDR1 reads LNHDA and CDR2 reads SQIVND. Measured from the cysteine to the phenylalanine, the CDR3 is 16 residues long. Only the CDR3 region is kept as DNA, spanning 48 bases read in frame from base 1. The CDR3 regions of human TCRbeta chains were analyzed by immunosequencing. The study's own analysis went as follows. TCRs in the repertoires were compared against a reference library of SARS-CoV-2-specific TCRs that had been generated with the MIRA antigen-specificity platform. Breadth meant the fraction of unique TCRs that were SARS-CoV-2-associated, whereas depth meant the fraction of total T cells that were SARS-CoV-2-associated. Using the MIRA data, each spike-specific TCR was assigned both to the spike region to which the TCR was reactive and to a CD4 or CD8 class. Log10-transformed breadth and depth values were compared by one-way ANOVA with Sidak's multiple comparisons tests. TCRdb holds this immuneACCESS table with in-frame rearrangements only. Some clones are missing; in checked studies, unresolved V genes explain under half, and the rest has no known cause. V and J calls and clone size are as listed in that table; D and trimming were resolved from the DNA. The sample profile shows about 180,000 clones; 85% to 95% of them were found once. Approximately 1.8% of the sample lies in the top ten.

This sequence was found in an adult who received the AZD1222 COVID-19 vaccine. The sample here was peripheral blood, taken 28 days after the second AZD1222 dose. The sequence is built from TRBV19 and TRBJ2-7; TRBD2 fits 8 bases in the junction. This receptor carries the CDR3 CASSTTLAADSYEQYF. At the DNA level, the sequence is TGTGCCAGTAGTACAACACTAGCGGCAGACTCCTACGAGCAGTACTTC.